This T cell receptor (beta chain) was captured by sequencing in a study of blood T cell repertoires in COVID-19. Study context: The samples span acute and convalescent COVID-19 from the United States, Italy and Spain. T cells, B-cell-depleted T cells, or PBMCs provided the cDNA or gDNA that served as material.

Germline CDR1 and CDR2: MNHNS and SASEGT. V trimming: 2 bases; J trimming: 9 bases; junction bases outside the gene matches: 3. The CDR3 has 14 amino acids. Assay used: immunoSEQ multiplex PCR; TCRdb lists only in-frame clones, some missing. This sample has approximately 88,000 clones, with around 75% found just once. The Seattle patients, enrolled during active infection, were followed longitudinally. Sample: peripheral blood. This clonotype was sampled from a man in his sixties or seventies with COVID-19, enrolled during active disease. The chain carries TRBV6-1 and TRBJ1-6; 8 bases are a match to TRBD1. CDR3 in amino acids: CASSEQGAGSPLHF. The CDR3 coding sequence is TGTGCCAGCAGTGAACAGGGGGCAGGTTCACCCCTCCACTTT.